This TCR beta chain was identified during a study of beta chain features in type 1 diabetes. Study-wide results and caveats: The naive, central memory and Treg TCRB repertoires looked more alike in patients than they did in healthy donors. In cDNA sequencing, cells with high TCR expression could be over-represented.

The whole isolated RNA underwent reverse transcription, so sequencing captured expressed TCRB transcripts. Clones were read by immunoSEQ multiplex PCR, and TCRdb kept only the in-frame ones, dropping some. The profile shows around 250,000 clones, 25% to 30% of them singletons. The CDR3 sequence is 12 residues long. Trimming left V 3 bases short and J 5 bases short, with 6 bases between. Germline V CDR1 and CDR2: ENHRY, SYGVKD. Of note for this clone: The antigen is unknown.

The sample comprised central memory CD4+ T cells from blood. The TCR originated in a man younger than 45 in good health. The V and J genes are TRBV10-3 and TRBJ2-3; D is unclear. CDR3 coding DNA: TGTGCCATCAGTGATAGAGGAGATACGCAGTATTTT. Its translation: CAISDRGDTQYF.